This entry features one T cell receptor (beta chain) sequence. Only in-frame clones appear in the TCRdb table, and some are missing; sequencing was by immunoSEQ multiplex PCR. The sample includes 25,000 to 35,000 clones, about 88% seen only once; the top ten take 6.5% to 7%. This record belongs to a study of T cell changes during pregnancy in multiple sclerosis. The receptor comes from a female donor with multiple sclerosis, enrolled in a pregnancy study. Sequencing was performed on CD8+ T cells from peripheral blood mononuclear cells, taken in the second trimester of pregnancy.

DNA for the CDR3: TGTGCCAGCAGCTTAATGGCCGGACTGGGACAGACAATCTATGGCTACACCTTC. This translates into CASSLMAGLGQTIYGYTF. This chain uses TRBV11-2 with TRBJ1-2, with TRBD1 matching 7 bases. The V segment lost 2 bases and the J segment 4 bases; nucleotides outside the gene matches: 16. The germline V gene has CDR1 SGHAT and CDR2 FQNNGV. The CDR3 has 18 amino acids.